Following are 25 T cell receptor beta chains from one sample sequenced in a study of blood T cell repertoires in COVID-19. The repertoire was sequenced with immunoSEQ multiplex PCR; TCRdb's copy has only in-frame clones and lacks some. The repertoire includes some 48,000 clones, roughly 80% of them detected once, and under 6.5% sits in the top ten. Sequencing used PBMCs or T cells enriched from blood (not recorded which). The receptors stem from a woman in her forties or fifties with acute COVID-19.

V is TRBV7-3 and J is TRBJ2-7; no clear D gene. The germline V gene encodes CDR1 SGHTA and CDR2 FQGTGA. CDR3 size: 13 residues. With 2 bases removed from V and 6 bases from J, the gap between germline ends came to 11 bases. In DNA, the CDR3 is TGTGCCAGCAGCTTATCGCCTAACTCCGAGCAGTACTTC. This codes for CASSLSPNSEQYF. The entire variable domain, with the rest obtained from reference TRBV7-3 and TRBJ2-7, is as follows: GAGVSQTPSNKVTEKGKYVELRCDPISGHTALYWYRQSLGQGPEFLIYFQGTGAADDSGLPNDRFFAVRPEGSVSTLKIQRTERGDSAVYLCASSLSPNSEQYFGPGTRLTVT.

This rearrangement joins TRBV19 to TRBJ2-7; TRBD2 matches at 7 bases. The CDR3 loop spans 15 amino acids. V shed 3 bases, J shed 2 bases, and the junction held 7 bases outside the gene matches. Germline CDR1 and CDR2: LNHDA and SQIVND (reference sequence). The CDR3 coding sequence is TGTGCCAGTAGTATGAAGGCGGGGGAGACCTACGAGCAGTACTTC. It is translated as CASSMKAGETYEQYF.

This clone has only one observation. This chain uses TRBV5-1 with TRBJ2-1; 11 bases are shared with TRBD2. CDR3 size: 17 residues. The V segment lost 0 bases and the J segment 8 bases; nucleotides outside the gene matches: 10. Germline CDR1 is SGHRS and CDR2 is YFSETQ. The CDR3 DNA reads as TGCGCCAGCAGCTTGGTTGGTAGCGGGGGGGCCGGCCATGAGCAGTTCTTC. It yields the protein CASSLVGSGGAGHEQFF.

The chain joins TRBV5-1 to TRBJ2-6; the D gene is possibly TRBD2 (6 bases). V lost 0 bases and J 4 bases, leaving 11 bases between the germline ends. Germline loops: CDR1 SGHRS, CDR2 YFSETQ. The CDR3 consists of 16 residues. CDR3 sequence: CASSLDGGLGANVLTF. The CDR3 nucleotides are TGCGCCAGCAGCTTGGACGGAGGGCTCGGGGCCAACGTCCTGACTTTC.

This clone came up once. The chain combines TRBV7-9 with TRBJ1-1; D is unclear. The germline V gene has CDR1 SEHNR and CDR2 FQNEAQ (reference sequence). CDR3 length equals 14 residues. Between the trimmed V and J ends, which lost 0 bases and 4 bases, there was a span of 9 bases. CDR3: CASSLAEESTEAFF. The CDR3 DNA sequence: TGTGCCAGCAGCTTAGCAGAGGAGAGCACTGAAGCTTTCTTT.

The J gene is TRBJ1-4, the V gene TRBV3-1 (or the pseudogene TRBV3-2), with 9 nucleotides matching TRBD1. V lost 1 base, J lost 6 bases, and 0 bases stayed unmatched. This CDR3 region has 14 residues. Looked up from germline, CDR1 is LGHDT and CDR2 is YNNKEL (reference sequence). CDR3 loop: CASSQGDRDEKLFF. Here the CDR3 DNA reads TGTGCCAGCAGCCAAGGGGACAGGGATGAAAAACTGTTTTTT.

The gene calls are TRBV6-5 and TRBJ2-7; TRBD1 matches 9 bases. The germline V gene has CDR1 MNHEY and CDR2 SVGAGI. CDR3 size: 16 residues. V shed 0 bases and J 3 bases; nucleotides not matched to a gene: 6. The CDR3 is CASSYSTQGASYEQYF. DNA of the CDR3: TGTGCCAGCAGTTACTCAACACAGGGGGCAAGCTACGAGCAGTACTTC.

There are a few counts of this clone. The CDR3 nucleotides read TGTGCCAGCAGTGGGAGCGCCAGCAGCAATCAGCCCCAGCATTTT. Translating gives CASSGSASSNQPQHF. The rearrangement links TRBV2 to TRBJ1-5; no reliable D call. Trimming took 4 bases from V and 1 from J, leaving 11 bases between them. The CDR3 is 15 amino acids. Germline assignment: CDR1 SNHLY and CDR2 FYNNEI.

The rearrangement links TRBV27 to TRBJ1-2; TRBD1 agrees at 7 bases. The junction had 8 bases not matched to a gene; V was cut back by 6 bases and J by 1 base. There are 15 residues in the CDR3. The germline V gene encodes CDR1 MNHEY and CDR2 SMNVEV (reference sequence). CDR3 in DNA: TGTGCCAGCAGATTCAAGGACAGGATTAACTATGGCTACACCTTC. Amino acid sequence: CASRFKDRINYGYTF.

The chain combines TRBV18 with TRBJ2-4, with 8 nucleotides matching TRBD1. CDR3 length equals 16 residues. The ends lost 3 bases at V and 3 bases at J; junction bases unmatched: 7. Germline CDR1 is KGHSH and CDR2 is LQKENI. The CDR3 DNA reads as TGTGCCAGCTCACCGGGACAGGCGATGGGCAAAAACATTCAGTACTTC. Its translation is CASSPGQAMGKNIQYF.

Concerning this clone itself: A single base separates this from a much larger clone, so it may be a read error. The genes are TRBV5-1 and TRBJ1-2; perhaps TRBD1 as D (5 bases). The CDR3 length is 11 residues. Germline V gene lookup returns CDR1 SGHRS and CDR2 YFSETQ. The CDR3 here is CPRSGGGGDTF. CDR3 bases: TGCCCCCGCAGCGGCGGTGGGGGGGACACCTTC. The full variable domain, its missing parts supplied by reference TRBV5-1 and TRBJ1-2, is KAGVTQTPRYLIKTRGQQVTLSCSPISGHRSVSWYQQTPGQGLQFLFEYFSETQRNKGNFPGRFSGRQFSNSRSEMNVSTLELGDSALYLCPRSGGGGDTFGSGTRLTVV.

The V call is TRBV5-8, the J call TRBJ2-7; TRBD1 matches at 7 bases. CDR1 is SGHTS and CDR2 is YDEGEE in the germline V gene. CDR3 length: 13 amino acids. The V and J ends lost 3 bases and 3 bases, in that order; junction bases with no gene match: 3. For the CDR3, the DNA is TGTGCCAGCAGCTGGACAGGCAGCTACGAGCAGTACTTC. It translates to CASSWTGSYEQYF.

The chain couples TRBV19 to TRBJ2-5; D perhaps matches TRBD2 (5 bases). Looked up from germline, CDR1 is LNHDA and CDR2 is SQIVND (reference sequence). V lost 7 bases and J lost 7, with 16 bases in between. This CDR3 region has 13 residues. The CDR3: CASTPGGRGTQYF. As DNA, the CDR3 is TGTGCCAGTACCCCGGGCGGCCGGGGGACCCAGTACTTC.

The table lists this clone with a count of one. V is TRBV5-1 and J is TRBJ1-2; TRBD1 matches 7 bases. CDR1 and CDR2 (germline): SGHRS, YFSETQ. The V segment lost 0 bases and the J segment 4 bases; nucleotides outside the gene matches: 3. The CDR3 is 14 residues long. The CDR3 DNA sequence: TGCGCCAGCAGCTTGGGGGACAGCGGCTATGGCTACACCTTC. Translation gives CASSLGDSGYGYTF.

The rearrangement joins TRBV14 to TRBJ1-1; 7 bases fit TRBD1. Germline CDR1 SGHDN, CDR2 FVKESK. This CDR3 has 14 residues. V lost 1 base to trimming and J lost 7 bases; unmatched junction nucleotides: 6. The CDR3 loop reads CASSQGGQGGEAFF. CDR3 nucleotide sequence: TGTGCCAGCAGCCAAGGGGGCCAGGGGGGTGAAGCTTTCTTT.

V gene TRBV7-9 combines with J gene TRBJ2-5, with 7 positions matching TRBD2. The CDR3 is 15 amino acids. CDR1 is SEHNR and CDR2 is FQNEAQ in the germline V gene (reference sequence). Trimming removed 5 bases from V and 4 bases from J; junction bases left unmatched: 10. CDR3 nucleotides: TGTGCCAGCAGCCGACAAGTGGGCGGGGGAGAGACCCAGTACTTC. It encodes CASSRQVGGGETQYF.

This chain links TRBV19 with TRBJ1-1; possibly TRBD1 for D (6 bases). The CDR3 loop spans 14 amino acids. The germline V gene has CDR1 LNHDA and CDR2 SQIVND (reference sequence). Deletions cut 2 bases from V and 1 base from J, with 8 bases between. The CDR3 DNA follows: TGTGCCAGTAGTATACAAGGGGGGAACACTGAAGCTTTCTTT. Protein sequence: CASSIQGGNTEAFF.

The chain employs TRBV9 and TRBJ1-5; possible D gene TRBD1, 6 bases. Germline V gene lookup returns CDR1 SGDLS and CDR2 YYNGEE. CDR3 length: 15 amino acids. V lost 0 bases to trimming and J lost 4 bases, with 11 bases between them. The CDR3 spells CASSVEGTINQPQHF. The DNA for the CDR3 is TGTGCCAGCAGCGTAGAGGGGACAATTAATCAGCCCCAGCATTTT.

In its sample, this clone ranks as medium-sized. The J gene is TRBJ1-2, the V gene TRBV3-1 (or the pseudogene TRBV3-2), with TRBD1 matching over 11 bases. The germline gives CDR1 LGHDT, CDR2 YNNKEL (reference sequence). The CDR3 covers 14 residues. V dropped 6 bases and J dropped 9; count of bases not matched to a gene: 9. The CDR3 DNA follows: TGTGCCAGCAGTCGACCGGGACAGGGGGTAAGCTACACCTTC. It codes for CASSRPGQGVSYTF.

In DNA, the CDR3 is TGTGCCAGCAGCCGGGGACAGGGTGCGTTGAATACGCAGTATTTT. It translates to CASSRGQGALNTQYF. V usage is TRBV7-9 and J usage is TRBJ2-3; 9 bases map to TRBD1. The CDR3 is made up of 15 amino acids. V was clipped by 5 bases and J by 7 bases; unmatched bases: 10. CDR1 and CDR2 from the germline V gene are SEHNR and FQNEAQ (reference sequence).

This clone was seen once. This chain links TRBV19 with TRBJ1-4, with D hard to call. CDR3 size: 12 residues. The germline V gene encodes CDR1 LNHDA and CDR2 SQIVND (reference sequence). Trimming pared 6 bases from V and 5 bases from J, leaving 7 bases between. CDR3 nucleotide sequence: TGTGCCAGTAGACTACAAAATGAAAAACTGTTTTTT. Amino acids: CASRLQNEKLFF.

This clone was detected only a few times. The CDR3, as DNA: TGTGCCAGCAGCTTAGGTACGACAGGGGGCACAGATACGCAGTATTTT. Translated, it gives CASSLGTTGGTDTQYF. The V call is TRBV7-6, the J call TRBJ2-3, with 8 bases matching TRBD1. V was pared by 1 base and J by 1 base, with 4 bases of the junction left unmatched. The CDR3 is 16 residues long. Germline lookup yields CDR1 SGHVS and CDR2 FNYEAQ.

In DNA, the CDR3 is TGTGCCAGCAGCACAATTATAGGAGACAGCATGAACACTGAAGCTTTCTTT. Encoded protein: CASSTIIGDSMNTEAFF. The chain is built from TRBV13 and TRBJ1-1; weak D call: TRBD1 (5 bases). This CDR3 comprises 17 residues. CDR1 is PRHDT and CDR2 is FYEKMQ in the germline V gene (reference sequence). Trimming stripped 5 bases from V and 0 bases from J, with 19 bases between.

The chain is built from TRBV30 and TRBJ1-2, with D possibly matching TRBD1 (6 bases). Trimming took off 0 bases at V and 8 bases at J, with 10 bases between the two ends. The CDR3 consists of 12 residues. Germline assignment: CDR1 GTSNPN and CDR2 SVGIG (reference sequence). The CDR3 is CAWSVRTAGYTF. CDR3 DNA: TGTGCCTGGAGTGTACGGACAGCAGGCTACACCTTC.

This clone has just a few counts. This chain links TRBV14 with TRBJ2-7; D is unresolved. Germline loops: CDR1 SGHDN, CDR2 FVKESK. V was clipped by 4 bases and J by 7 bases, with 11 bases between them. This CDR3 has 12 residues. CDR3 residues: CASSPFPREQYF. DNA for the CDR3: TGTGCCAGCAGCCCCTTCCCTCGGGAGCAGTACTTC.